The rows below give T cell receptor beta chains drawn from one sample of a study of graft-versus-host responses after intestinal transplantation. Clones were read by immunoSEQ multiplex PCR, and TCRdb kept only the in-frame ones, dropping some. The sample lists 15,000 to 20,000 clones, around 82% occurring once. The sequencing here drew on ileum tissue, taken 17 days after transplant. These receptors were taken from a human patient who received an intestinal transplant, so some T cells may come from the graft donor. CDR3s include the opening cysteine and the closing phenylalanine or tryptophan. D genes are given only for firm matches. Expanded clones are given a class, and other clones once, few, many or no size at all.

j_call	v_call	d_call	clone_size	cdr3_length	cdr3_nt	cdr3_aa
TRBJ1-1	TRBV28	NA	NA	14	TGTGCCAGCAGTTTATCGCGGGGTAACACTGAAGCTTTCTTT	CASSLSRGNTEAFF
TRBJ2-2	TRBV5-1	NA	NA	15	TGCGCCAGCAGCTTGGGACTTTCGAACACCGGGGAGCTGTTTTTT	CASSLGLSNTGELFF
TRBJ2-7	TRBV7-9	TRBD1	NA	12	TGTGCCTGCGGGACAGGGGACTACGAGCAGTACTTC	CACGTGDYEQYF
TRBJ2-3	TRBV27	TRBD2	NA	16	TGTGCCAGCAGTTTATCGGCGGGAGCACCCCCAGATACGCAGTATTTT	CASSLSAGAPPDTQYF
TRBJ1-2	TRBV25-1	TRBD1	once	16	TGTGCCAGCAGTGAATATTTCACAGGGGAAGACTATGGCTACACCTTC	CASSEYFTGEDYGYTF
TRBJ1-1	TRBV2	NA	NA	11	TGTGCCAGCATCCCGGGGACTGAAGCTTTCTTT	CASIPGTEAFF
TRBJ2-1	TRBV25-1	TRBD2	NA	18	TGTGCCAGCAGCCCATGGCCTAGCGGGAGTTGGAGAGACAATGAGCAGTTCTTC	CASSPWPSGSWRDNEQFF
TRBJ2-1	TRBV11-2	NA	NA	14	TGTGCCAGCAGCTTAGATACACGGCCGTGGGAGCAGTTCTTC	CASSLDTRPWEQFF
TRBJ1-1	TRBV6-1	NA	NA	13	TGTGCCAGCAGTGAATACCAGCTCACTGAAGCTTTCTTT	CASSEYQLTEAFF
TRBJ2-1	TRBV7-9	NA	NA	14	TGTGCCAGCAGCCGGACTCAGCTTTACAATGAGCAGTTCTTC	CASSRTQLYNEQFF
TRBJ1-1	TRBV7-8	NA	NA	15	TGTGCCAGCAGCTTAGACGGGGGCCAGAACACTGAAGCTTTCTTT	CASSLDGGQNTEAFF
TRBJ2-2	TRBV25-1	NA	NA	16	TGTGCCAGCAGTGACCATGGCCCAGGGAAATCCGGGGAGCTGTTTTTT	CASSDHGPGKSGELFF
TRBJ1-1	TRBV7-9	NA	NA	18	TGTGCCAGCAGCCCGGGAGGCCGGGGAGGCACCATGAACACTGAAGCTTTCTTT	CASSPGGRGGTMNTEAFF
TRBJ2-1	TRBV28	NA	NA	13	TGTGCCCCCCCGGGGCTAGCGTACAATGAGCAGTTCTTC	CAPPGLAYNEQFF
TRBJ2-3	TRBV30	NA	NA	14	TGTGCCTGGAGTTTAGGGGCAGGCGCAGATACGCAGTATTTT	CAWSLGAGADTQYF
TRBJ1-6	TRBV27	NA	NA	13	TGTGCCAGCAGTTTATCGGCTGGTTCACCCCTCCACTTT	CASSLSAGSPLHF
TRBJ1-5	TRBV9	NA	few	15	TGTGCCAGCAGCGCGCAGGGAGGCCCGAATCAGCCCCAGCATTTT	CASSAQGGPNQPQHF
TRBJ2-2	TRBV5-1	TRBD1	NA	16	TGCGCCAGCAGCTTTACAGGGGCCGTGAACACCGGGGAGCTGTTTTTT	CASSFTGAVNTGELFF
TRBJ1-2	TRBV29-1	TRBD1	NA	15	TGCAGCGTGGAGGACAGGGTGAACTCGCTCCATGGCTACACCTTC	CSVEDRVNSLHGYTF
TRBJ2-1	TRBV7-2	TRBD2	NA	15	TGTGCCAGCAGCATAGCGGGAGCTGCCTACAATGAGCAGTTCTTC	CASSIAGAAYNEQFF
TRBJ1-2	TRBV6-5	NA	few	14	TGTGCCAGCAGTATTGACAGGATCTTCTATGGCTACACCTTC	CASSIDRIFYGYTF
TRBJ1-1	TRBV29-1	NA	few	12	TGCAGCGCTGGGGGGATGAACACTGAAGCTTTCTTT	CSAGGMNTEAFF
TRBJ2-1	TRBV7-9	NA	NA	15	TGTGCCAGCAGCTCATTCCGGGACGCTTACAATGAGCAGTTCTTC	CASSSFRDAYNEQFF
TRBJ2-7	TRBV28	TRBD1	NA	14	TGTGCCAGCAGTCCATGGACAGGGTACGGTGAGCAGTACTTC	CASSPWTGYGEQYF
TRBJ2-7	TRBV5-6	NA	NA	13	TGTGCCAGCAGCTTGTACAACGCTTACGAGCAGTACTTC	CASSLYNAYEQYF
TRBJ1-2	TRBV7-9	NA	NA	14	TGTGCCAGCAGCTTAAGGTTTCTCTTCTATGGCTACACCTTC	CASSLRFLFYGYTF
TRBJ1-2	TRBV28	NA	NA	13	TGTGCCAGCAGTTTATCGGGGCTACGAGGCTACACCTTC	CASSLSGLRGYTF
TRBJ2-3	TRBV5-1	NA	NA	14	TGCGCCAGAGGAGCAGGGGAGTGGACAGATACGCAGTATTTT	CARGAGEWTDTQYF
TRBJ2-7	TRBV4-3	NA	NA	16	TGCGCCAGCAGCCAAGACTCACTAGTCTCATACTACGAGCAGTACTTC	CASSQDSLVSYYEQYF
TRBJ2-3	TRBV7-9	TRBD2	NA	15	TGTGCCAGCAGCTTAGCCGGACTAGCGGGAGATACGCAGTATTTT	CASSLAGLAGDTQYF
TRBJ2-5	TRBV2	NA	NA	13	TGTGCCAGCTTAGGCCGGGAAAAAGAGACCCAGTACTTC	CASLGREKETQYF
TRBJ2-1	TRBV5-6	NA	NA	12	TGTGCCAGCAGCTTGCGGGTCCATGAGCAGTTCTTC	CASSLRVHEQFF
TRBJ1-3	TRBV7-9	NA	NA	16	TGTGCCAGCAGCTTAACCAGAGACAGCCCTGGAAACACCATATATTTT	CASSLTRDSPGNTIYF
TRBJ2-7	TRBV13	NA	NA	14	TGTGCCAGCAGCCCCGGGGGAGATCCCTACGAGCAGTACTTC	CASSPGGDPYEQYF
TRBJ1-1	TRBV6-6	TRBD1	NA	15	TGTGCCAGCAGTTACCCGGACAGGGGGGAAACTGAAGCTTTCTTT	CASSYPDRGETEAFF
TRBJ1-2	TRBV19	NA	NA	14	TGTGCCAGTAGTATCAGCGCAGGGAACTATGGCTACACCTTC	CASSISAGNYGYTF
TRBJ2-1	TRBV6-6	TRBD2	NA	16	TGTGCCAGCAGTTACTCAGTGTTAGCGGGGAACAATGAGCAGTTCTTC	CASSYSVLAGNNEQFF
TRBJ2-7	TRBV4-1	NA	once	15	TGCGCCAGTAGCCAAGTACCCCACGGCCTCTACGAGCAGTACTTC	CASSQVPHGLYEQYF
TRBJ1-5	TRBV19	NA	NA	19	TGTGCCAGTAGTATAGATCCATGGGGGGACTCGTACCTCTTTCAGCCCCAGCATTTT	CASSIDPWGDSYLFQPQHF
TRBJ2-7	TRBV5-8	NA	once	15	TGTGCCAGCAGCTTGCTGTCCCCCCCTACCTACGAGCAGTACTTC	CASSLLSPPTYEQYF
TRBJ2-3	TRBV7-9	NA	NA	13	TGTGCCAGCAGCTTAGTGATCGCAGATACGCAGTATTTT	CASSLVIADTQYF
TRBJ1-2	TRBV6-5	NA	few	13	TGTGCCAGCAGCCCAGACAGCCTTTATGGCTACACCTTC	CASSPDSLYGYTF
TRBJ2-5	TRBV25-1	NA	once	16	TGTGCCACCCTCGAAGGGGGGGAGATGCCCCAAGAGACCCAGTACTTC	CATLEGGEMPQETQYF
TRBJ2-5	TRBV4-2	TRBD2	once	16	TGTGCCAGCAGCCAACCGAGCGGGAGGGCCGCCCCCACCCAGTACTTC	CASSQPSGRAAPTQYF
TRBJ2-3	TRBV19	NA	once	15	TGTGCCAGTAGTATACAACAGGCTAGCACAGATACGCAGTATTTT	CASSIQQASTDTQYF
TRBJ1-2	TRBV15	NA	NA	13	TGTGCCACCAGCAGAGATCACAGCTATGGCTACACCTTC	CATSRDHSYGYTF
TRBJ2-5	TRBV4-3	TRBD2	NA	16	TGCGCCAGCAGCCATTCAATAGCGGGATCAGCGGAGACCCAGTACTTC	CASSHSIAGSAETQYF